This T cell receptor beta chain was obtained from a study of blood T cell repertoires in COVID-19. At the level of the study: Sources were T cells, B-cell-depleted T cells, or PBMCs; the material itself was cDNA or gDNA.

The CDR3 spans 14 residues. Germline assignment: CDR1 SEHNR and CDR2 FQNEAQ (reference sequence). V was cut by 1 base and J by 5 bases, with 11 bases left in between. Original processing notes: Nucleated cell counts were estimated from reference gene primer amplification. The method was immunoSEQ multiplex PCR; TCRdb's version includes in-frame clones alone and lacks a portion of them. For V, J and clone size, that table is used; D and trimming come from the DNA. The sample carries around 200,000 clones, about 85% recorded once. The rearrangement uses TRBV7-9 and TRBJ1-2; the D gene is possibly TRBD1 (5 bases). The sample consisted of peripheral blood. The TCR sequence derives from a woman aged 80 or older with acute or convalescent COVID-19. The DNA for the CDR3 is TGTGCCAGCAGCTTAGGCGGGGGTCCATATGGCTACACCTTC. Protein product: CASSLGGGPYGYTF. The complete variable domain, with remaining parts taken from reference TRBV7-9 and TRBJ1-2, reads DTGVSQNPRHKITKRGQNVTFRCDPISEHNRLYWYRQTLGQGPEFLTYFQNEAQLEKSRLLSDRFSAERPKGSFSTLEIQRTEQGDSAMYLCASSLGGGPYGYTFGSGTRLTVV.